The 10 T cell receptor beta chains in this list originate from one sample, sequenced in a study of shared clonotypes between healthy human individuals. Measured with immunoSEQ multiplex PCR; TCRdb has only the in-frame clones, and not every one. In the table there are fewer than 600,000 clones, roughly 77% of which are singletons. The sample consisted of PBMCs. The receptor set was obtained from a woman aged 35 to 49 in good health. Some clones in this sample may be carry-over from other donors' samples.

The chain has TRBV6-1 and TRBJ2-3; TRBD1 agrees at 10 bases. The junction had 7 bases not matched to a gene; V was cut back by 3 bases and J by 4 bases. In germline, CDR1 is MNHNS, CDR2 SASEGT. The length of the CDR3 is 16 residues. For the CDR3, the DNA is TGTGCCAGCAGTGAGGCTCAGGGGACAGGGGCAGATACGCAGTATTTT. As protein: CASSEAQGTGADTQYF.

This chain links TRBV19 with TRBJ2-1; the match to TRBD2 covers 13 bases. V was pared by 2 bases and J by 8 bases, with 9 bases of the junction left unmatched. The CDR3 totals 17 residues. Per the germline V gene, CDR1 is LNHDA and CDR2 is SQIVND (reference sequence). CDR3 amino acids: CASSISRTSGSGYEQFF. The CDR3 bases are TGTGCCAGTAGTATATCCAGGACTAGCGGGAGTGGGTATGAGCAGTTCTTC.

This CDR3 reads CASSPYHGQGTAYEQYF. As DNA, the CDR3 is TGTGCCAGCAGCCCATACCACGGACAGGGAACGGCCTACGAGCAGTACTTC. V is TRBV14 and J is TRBJ2-7, with TRBD1 identical over 8 bases. The CDR3 consists of 17 residues. V was clipped by 4 bases and J by 2 bases; unmatched bases: 13. Germline CDR1 is SGHDN and CDR2 is FVKESK.

The chain uses TRBV29-1 and TRBJ2-7, with D uncertain. Germline lookup yields CDR1 SQVTM and CDR2 ANQGSEA. The ends were cut back, 4 bases at V and 0 bases at J, with 7 bases in the middle. CDR3 length: 12 residues. CDR3 DNA: TGCAGCGTTGGACCGAGCTCCTACGAGCAGTACTTC. As protein: CSVGPSSYEQYF.

The gene calls are TRBV25-1 and TRBJ2-1; either TRBD1 or TRBD2 may fit D (5 bases each). V was cut by 6 bases and J by 5 bases, with 17 bases left in between. The CDR3 is 15 amino acids. CDR1 and CDR2 from the germline V gene are MGHDK and SYGVNS. The DNA for the CDR3 is TGTGCCAGCAGGGGGGTGGTCCTCGTCCACAATGAGCAGTTCTTC. Translation: CASRGVVLVHNEQFF. The complete variable domain, with remaining parts taken from reference TRBV25-1 and TRBJ2-1, reads EADIYQTPRYLVIGTGKKITLECSQTMGHDKMYWYQQDPGMELHLIHYSYGVNSTEKGDLSSESTVSRIRTEHFPLTLESARPSHTSQYLCASRGVVLVHNEQFFGPGTRLTVL.

V is TRBV7-2 and J is TRBJ2-7; D gene unclear. Germline CDR1 and CDR2: SGHTA and FQGNSA. The V and J ends lost 3 bases and 4 bases respectively, with 13 bases between them. This CDR3 has 14 amino acids. Here the CDR3 DNA reads TGTGCCAGCAGCTTGACACCCCAGGTGTACGAGCAGTACTTC. Translated: CASSLTPQVYEQYF. Full variable domain (outside the CDR3, taken from reference TRBV7-2 and TRBJ2-7): GAGVSQSPSNKVTEKGKDVELRCDPISGHTALYWYRQSLGQGLEFLIYFQGNSAPDKSGLPSDRFSAERTGGSVSTLTIQRTQQEDSAVYLCASSLTPQVYEQYFGPGTRLTVT.

About this clone: Here the CDR3 omits its conserved ending phenylalanine or tryptophan, so a read error is the likely source. No DNA is shown, since the ends of the CDR3 on it are uncertain; the CDR3 is the one TCRdb lists. CDR3 sequence: CASSLAGHA. The chain is built from TRBV5-1 and TRBJ2-3. Germline CDR1 reads SGHRS; CDR2 reads YFSETQ. Ends included, the CDR3 has 9 residues.

The J gene is TRBJ2-7, the V gene TRBV7-3; 13 positions match TRBD2. Looked up from germline, CDR1 is SGHTA and CDR2 is FQGTGA. V was pared by 3 bases and J by 5 bases, with 4 bases of the junction left unmatched. This CDR3 spans 15 amino acids. CDR3 sequence (DNA): TGTGCCAGCAGCTTCGAGGGGACTAGCGGGAACGAGCAGTACTTC. Translating gives CASSFEGTSGNEQYF.

This clone was detected a few times. This chain links TRBV5-6 with TRBJ1-2; D is perhaps TRBD1 (5 bases). This CDR3 has 13 amino acids. V lost 4 bases, J lost 5 bases, and 12 bases lay in between. Germline assignment: CDR1 SGHDT and CDR2 YYEEEE. In DNA form, the CDR3 reads TGTGCCAGCAGCGACCGGGGGGGATATGGCTACACCTTC. This encodes CASSDRGGYGYTF.

This clone was seen repeatedly, ten times or more. This rearrangement joins TRBV10-3 to TRBJ2-7, with 13 bases matching TRBD2. Germline V gives CDR1 ENHRY, CDR2 SYGVKD. The CDR3 length is 15 residues. V gave up 6 bases and J gave up 3 bases; unmatched junction bases: 5. The CDR3 region has the DNA TGTGCCATCAGACCTGGGACTAGCGGGAACTACGAGCAGTACTTC. It codes for CAIRPGTSGNYEQYF.